Included here is one T cell receptor (beta chain) sequence, with context. Its antigen is unidentified. The data originate from a study of tumor-infiltrating lymphocytes in primary liver carcinoma. The wider study: Surgery removed the patients' primary liver carcinoma.

Total RNA amounting to roughly 450 ng was the source from which TCR beta cDNA was made with a constant-region primer. Modified slightly, ARM-PCR produced TCR beta libraries over three nested multiplex PCR rounds. TRBV1-TRBV30 forward primers paired with a C-beta reverse primer were used in the first two PCR rounds, which ran approximately 10 cycles each. TCRdb ran MiXCR on the multiplex PCR reads and lists one entry per CDR3 protein. The sample has some 190,000 distinct CDR3 sequences; about 60% are singletons. V gave up 2 bases and J gave up 3 bases, with 8 bases separating them. CDR3 length: 13 residues. Germline V gives CDR1 GTSNPN, CDR2 SVGIG (reference sequence). Unsorted whole blood yielded the blood RNA, and germline DNA was also extracted. General observations from the study: Lesser overlap characterized tumor-adjacent and tumor-blood pairs relative to tumor region pairs.

Specimen: peripheral blood. The chain combines TRBV30 with TRBJ1-5, with D uncertain. The clonotype comes from a man between 40 and 49 years old with primary liver carcinoma and hepatitis B virus infection. In DNA, the CDR3 is TGTGCCTGGAGTAGGTTCATCAATCAGCCCCAGCATTTT. Residues: CAWSRFINQPQHF. Drawing the rest from reference TRBV30 and TRBJ1-5, the complete variable domain is SQTIHQWPATLVQPVGSPLSLECTVEGTSNPNLYWYRQAAGRGLQLLFYSVGIGQISSEVPQNLSASRPQDRQFILSSKKLLLSDSGFYLCAWSRFINQPQHFGDGTRLSIL.